The 17 T cell receptor beta chains below were found in one sample sequenced in a study of neoadjuvant anti-PD-1 for oral cavity cancer. TCRdb's table, derived via immunoSEQ multiplex PCR, lists solely in-frame clones and lacks some. Seen here are roughly 14,000 clones, 66% observed once, and the top ten hold approximately 2.2%. The sequencing used PBMCs, collected before nivolumab (anti-PD-1) treatment. The receptors derive from a person between 35 and 79 years old with oral cavity squamous cell carcinoma.

The chain carries TRBV10-3 and TRBJ2-5; 11 bases map to TRBD2. After removal of 10 bases from V and 1 base from J, the junction contained 8 bases not matched to a gene. The germline V gene has CDR1 ENHRY and CDR2 SYGVKD. The CDR3 loop spans 15 amino acids. The CDR3 loop is CATAVTSGGQETQYF. The DNA for the CDR3 is TGTGCCACCGCGGTTACTAGCGGGGGCCAAGAGACCCAGTACTTC.

A few counts support this clone. The V and J genes are TRBV27 and TRBJ2-3; D is undetermined. Germline V gene sequence: CDR1 MNHEY, CDR2 SMNVEV (reference sequence). Trimming cost V 7 bases and J 4 bases, with 9 bases left between them. This CDR3 region has 12 residues. DNA for the CDR3: TGTGCCAGCACCTCCCCCCCAGATACGCAGTATTTT. Translating gives CASTSPPDTQYF.

The chain carries TRBV14 and TRBJ2-2, with 13 nucleotides matching TRBD2. This CDR3 has 16 amino acids. The germline CDR1 and CDR2 sequences are SGHDN and FVKESK. Germline trimming cut 4 bases from V and 5 bases from J; bases unmatched to any gene: 4. DNA for the CDR3: TGTGCCAGCAGCCCGAAGGGACTAGCGGGAACCGGGGAGCTGTTTTTT. Translation gives CASSPKGLAGTGELFF.

This clone was seen a handful of times. The chain has TRBV18 and TRBJ2-7, with 9 bases lining up with TRBD2. CDR3 size: 14 residues. Germline V gene sequence: CDR1 KGHSH, CDR2 LQKENI. V lost 3 bases and J lost 5; bases outside the gene matches: 5. The CDR3 nucleotides read TGTGCCAGCTCACCGGGACTAGCTCAACACGAGCAGTACTTC. Residues: CASSPGLAQHEQYF.

V usage is TRBV7-9 and J usage is TRBJ1-6; D unresolved. CDR1 is SEHNR, CDR2 FQNEAQ, per germline (reference sequence). V was trimmed by 4 bases and J by 10 bases, leaving 14 bases between them. The CDR3 loop spans 14 amino acids. CDR3 sequence (DNA): TGTGCCAGCAGCTCCACTGGCGCGGAATCACCCCTCCACTTT. This encodes CASSSTGAESPLHF. The full variable domain, rest sourced from reference TRBV7-9 and TRBJ1-6, is DTGVSQNPRHKITKRGQNVTFRCDPISEHNRLYWYRQTLGQGPEFLTYFQNEAQLEKSRLLSDRFSAERPKGSFSTLEIQRTEQGDSAMYLCASSSTGAESPLHFGNGTRLTVT.

In DNA form, the CDR3 reads TGTGCCAGCAGGACTGTAGCCTACGAGCAGTACTTC. It specifies CASRTVAYEQYF. This sequence joins TRBV2 and TRBJ2-7; no definite D call. The CDR3 loop spans 12 amino acids. CDR1 is SNHLY and CDR2 is FYNNEI in the germline V gene. Trimming took 6 bases from V and 2 from J, leaving 8 bases between them.

This chain uses TRBV30 with TRBJ1-3; no clear D gene. Germline V gene data show CDR1 as GTSNPN and CDR2 as SVGIG (reference sequence). CDR3 length equals 15 residues. Between the trimmed V and J ends, which lost 5 bases and 0 bases, there was a span of 14 bases. CDR3 bases: TGTGCCTGGGGAGCTTTGGGCAACTCTGGAAACACCATATATTTT. Amino acids: CAWGALGNSGNTIYF.

This clone showed up just a few times. The chain links TRBV14 to TRBJ1-1; perhaps TRBD1 as D (6 bases). Germline lookup yields CDR1 SGHDN and CDR2 FVKESK. The V and J ends lost 4 bases and 4 bases respectively, with 16 bases between them. The CDR3 loop spans 15 amino acids. CDR3 nucleotides: TGTGCCAGCAGCCTAAGCGGAGGAGGGGGCACTGAAGCTTTCTTT. It specifies CASSLSGGGGTEAFF.

The chain employs TRBV27 and TRBJ2-7, with TRBD2 as a possible D gene (5 bases). Germline V lookup: CDR1 MNHEY, CDR2 SMNVEV (reference sequence). The germline V and J ends were trimmed by 6 bases and 0 bases, with 9 bases remaining between them. This CDR3 contains 13 residues. CDR3 DNA: TGTGCCAGCAGCTACGGAGGCTCCTACGAGCAGTACTTC. This translates into CASSYGGSYEQYF.

The V call is TRBV4-1, the J call TRBJ2-3; TRBD1 aligns across 9 bases. V shed 4 bases and J 3 bases; nucleotides not matched to a gene: 8. The V gene's germline CDR1 is MGHRA and CDR2 YSYEKL. CDR3 size: 16 residues. CDR3 nucleotides: TGCGCCAGCAGCCGTACAGGGGGCGTAATAACAGATACGCAGTATTTT. Encoded protein: CASSRTGGVITDTQYF.

The chain joins TRBV12-1 to TRBJ1-5; the table names TRBD1, a call not compared with the DNA. TRBV12-1 is a documented pseudogene. The CDR3 has 20 amino acids. Here the CDR3 reads CASSHPSGQPTAKGNQPQHF. The CDR3 bases are TGTGCCAGCAGCCACCCCTCGGGACAGCCTACTGCGAAAGGCAATCAGCCCCAGCATTTT.

The V and J genes are TRBV7-2 and TRBJ2-5; tentatively, D is TRBD2 (6 bases). The CDR3 covers 16 residues. The germline CDR1 and CDR2 sequences are SGHTA and FQGNSA. V lost 0 bases and J lost 2, with 13 bases in between. Here the CDR3 DNA reads TGTGCCAGCAGCTTAGCGCCGGCTAGCGAACAAGAGACCCAGTACTTC. Translated, it gives CASSLAPASEQETQYF. Filled out from reference TRBV7-2 and TRBJ2-5, the complete variable domain reads GAGVSQSPSNKVTEKGKDVELRCDPISGHTALYWYRQSLGQGLEFLIYFQGNSAPDKSGLPSDRFSAERTGGSVSTLTIQRTQQEDSAVYLCASSLAPASEQETQYFGPGTRLLVL.

This clone has just a few counts. The V and J genes are TRBV28 and TRBJ1-5; perhaps TRBD1 as D (6 bases). There are 14 residues in the CDR3. V lost 6 bases and J 4 bases, leaving 13 bases between the germline ends. Germline V gene sequence: CDR1 MDHEN, CDR2 SYDVKM. Here the CDR3 DNA reads TGTGCCAGCAGGTGGGGGCGACAAAATCAGCCCCAGCATTTT. Translated, it gives CASRWGRQNQPQHF.

The J gene is TRBJ1-1, the V gene TRBV5-3; D perhaps matches TRBD1 (5 bases). TRBV5-3 carries the ORF label, with uncertain function. The length of the CDR3 is 14 residues. V was clipped by 2 bases and J by 0 bases, with 8 bases between them. This CDR3 reads CARSFRQMNTEAFF. The CDR3 nucleotides read TGTGCCAGAAGCTTCCGACAGATGAACACTGAAGCTTTCTTT.

This clone was seen more than once but under ten times. The chain joins TRBV28 to TRBJ1-4; 7 nucleotides line up with TRBD1. The CDR3 consists of 12 residues. V shed 8 bases and J 9 bases; nucleotides not matched to a gene: 6. Germline values: CDR1 MDHEN, CDR2 SYDVKM. The CDR3 region has the DNA TGTGCCAGCCGGCCAGGGGGTAAAAAACTGTTTTTT. It specifies CASRPGGKKLFF.

The chain employs TRBV7-2 and TRBJ2-1, with a tentative D call TRBD1 (7 bases). Germline V lookup: CDR1 SGHTA, CDR2 FQGNSA. Trimming removed 5 bases at V and 7 bases at J, with 24 bases between. The CDR3 runs 17 residues. CDR3 DNA sequence: TGTGCCAGCAGCCGATTTCCCACAGGGGTGGAGGGAAATGAGCAGTTCTTC. Translation: CASSRFPTGVEGNEQFF.

The sample holds a few counts of this clone. The chain joins TRBV29-1 to TRBJ1-1; weak D call: TRBD1 (5 bases). Trimming stripped 3 bases from V and 4 bases from J, with 18 bases between. Looked up from germline, CDR1 is SQVTM and CDR2 is ANQGSEA. The CDR3 is made up of 15 amino acids. DNA of the CDR3: TGCAGCGTTGATCCCCGAGCGGGGGTGGGCACTGAAGCTTTCTTT. Its translation: CSVDPRAGVGTEAFF.